Here is one T cell receptor beta chain with its context. The entry originates in a study of blood T cell repertoires in COVID-19. Overall study context: Samples came from the United States, Italy and Spain, spanning acute and convalescent COVID-19. PBMCs, B-cell-depleted T cells, or T cells provided the cDNA or gDNA that made up the material.

Authors' processing steps: Amplified reference gene primers provided the basis for estimating nucleated cell counts. This table comes from immunoSEQ multiplex PCR, and its TCRdb copy is limited to in-frame clones, with some not included. D and trimming were read from the DNA, whereas the V and J calls and clone size are those reported in that table. The sample has about 110,000 clones; around four fifths are singletons. Germline V gives CDR1 LNHDA, CDR2 SQIVND (reference sequence). The CDR3 consists of 13 residues. Trimming removed 3 bases from V and 8 bases from J, with 8 bases in between. This chain links TRBV19 with TRBJ2-6; D gene ambiguous. Sequencing input: peripheral blood. This clonotype was obtained from a man between 65 and 85 years old with acute or convalescent COVID-19. The DNA for the CDR3 is TGTGCCAGTAGTATTGGCCCCTCCAACGTCCTGACTTTC. It specifies CASSIGPSNVLTF.